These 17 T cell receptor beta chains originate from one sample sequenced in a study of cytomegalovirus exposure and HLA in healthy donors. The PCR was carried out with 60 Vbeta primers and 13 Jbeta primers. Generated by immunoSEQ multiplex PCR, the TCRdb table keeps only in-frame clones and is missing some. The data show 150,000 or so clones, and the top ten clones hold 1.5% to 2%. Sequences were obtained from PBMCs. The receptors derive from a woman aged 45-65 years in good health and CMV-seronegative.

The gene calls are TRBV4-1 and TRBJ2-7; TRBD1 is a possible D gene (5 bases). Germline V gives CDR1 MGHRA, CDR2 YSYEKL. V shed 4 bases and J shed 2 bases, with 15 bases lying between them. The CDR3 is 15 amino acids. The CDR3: CASSPLGRAAYEQYF. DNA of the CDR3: TGCGCCAGCAGCCCCCTGGGCAGGGCGGCCTACGAGCAGTACTTC.

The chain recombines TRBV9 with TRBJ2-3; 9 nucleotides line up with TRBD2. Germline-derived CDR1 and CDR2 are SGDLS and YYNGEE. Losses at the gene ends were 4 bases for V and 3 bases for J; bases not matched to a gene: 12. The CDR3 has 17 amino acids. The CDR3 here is CASSRYTGLAKTDTQYF. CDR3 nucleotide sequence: TGTGCCAGCAGCAGATACACGGGACTAGCTAAAACAGATACGCAGTATTTT.

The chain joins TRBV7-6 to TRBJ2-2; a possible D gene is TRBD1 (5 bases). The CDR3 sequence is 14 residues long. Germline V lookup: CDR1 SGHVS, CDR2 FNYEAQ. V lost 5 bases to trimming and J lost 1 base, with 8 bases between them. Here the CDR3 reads CASSPGQNTGELFF. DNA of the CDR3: TGTGCCAGCAGCCCAGGACAGAACACCGGGGAGCTGTTTTTT.

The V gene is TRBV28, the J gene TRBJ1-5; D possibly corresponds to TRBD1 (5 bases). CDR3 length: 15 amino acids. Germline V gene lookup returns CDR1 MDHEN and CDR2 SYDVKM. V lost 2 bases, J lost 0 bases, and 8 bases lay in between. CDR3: CASSLTGYSNQPQHF. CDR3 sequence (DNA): TGTGCCAGCAGTTTAACAGGCTATAGCAATCAGCCCCAGCATTTT.

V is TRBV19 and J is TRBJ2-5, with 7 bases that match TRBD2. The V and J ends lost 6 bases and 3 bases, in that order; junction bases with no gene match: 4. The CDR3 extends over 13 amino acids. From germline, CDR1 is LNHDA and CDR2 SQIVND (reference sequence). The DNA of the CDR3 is TGTGCCAGTAGATCAGGGAGGGAAGAGACCCAGTACTTC. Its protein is CASRSGREETQYF.

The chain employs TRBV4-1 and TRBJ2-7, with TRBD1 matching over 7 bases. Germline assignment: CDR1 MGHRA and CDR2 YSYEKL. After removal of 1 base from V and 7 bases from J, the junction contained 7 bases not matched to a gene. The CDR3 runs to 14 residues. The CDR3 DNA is TGCGCCAGCAGCCAAGCTGACAGGGCGGGTGAGCAGTACTTC. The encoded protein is CASSQADRAGEQYF.

CDR3 amino acids: CASSQDFQGENEKLFF. The CDR3 DNA reads as TGCGCCAGCAGCCAAGATTTTCAGGGGGAAAATGAAAAACTGTTTTTT. The chain employs TRBV4-3 and TRBJ1-4; TRBD1 matches at 7 bases. The V gene's germline CDR1 is LGHNA and CDR2 YSLEER. The CDR3 is 16 residues long. V gave up 0 bases and J gave up 5 bases; unmatched junction bases: 6.

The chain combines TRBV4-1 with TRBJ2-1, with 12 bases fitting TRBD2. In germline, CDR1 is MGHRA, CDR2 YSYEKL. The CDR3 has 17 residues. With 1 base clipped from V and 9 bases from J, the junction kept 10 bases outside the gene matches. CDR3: CASSQGPASGGAVEQFF. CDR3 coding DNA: TGCGCCAGCAGCCAAGGCCCAGCTAGCGGGGGGGCCGTTGAGCAGTTCTTC.

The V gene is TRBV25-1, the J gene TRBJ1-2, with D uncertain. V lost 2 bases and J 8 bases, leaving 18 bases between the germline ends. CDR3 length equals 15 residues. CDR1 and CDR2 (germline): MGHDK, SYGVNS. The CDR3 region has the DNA TGTGCCAGCAGTGAAGCGGCCCCCACCTCCTGGGGCTACACCTTC. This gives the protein CASSEAAPTSWGYTF.

Here the CDR3 DNA reads TGCGCCAGCAGCTTGTCAGGGTCGGGTGAGCAGTTCTTC. Translating gives CASSLSGSGEQFF. The chain recombines TRBV5-1 with TRBJ2-1; a weak D match, TRBD1 (5 bases). The CDR3 is 13 residues long. V was trimmed by 1 base and J by 9 bases, leaving 11 bases between them. Germline loops: CDR1 SGHRS, CDR2 YFSETQ.

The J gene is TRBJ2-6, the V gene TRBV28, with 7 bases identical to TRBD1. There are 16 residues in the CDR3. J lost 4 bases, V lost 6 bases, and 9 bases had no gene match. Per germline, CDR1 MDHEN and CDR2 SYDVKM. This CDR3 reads CASRSTGNGGANVLTF. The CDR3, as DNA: TGTGCCAGCAGGTCGACAGGGAATGGCGGGGCCAACGTCCTGACTTTC. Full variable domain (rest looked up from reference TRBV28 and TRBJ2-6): DVKVTQSSRYLVKRTGEKVFLECVQDMDHENMFWYRQDPGLGLRLIYFSYDVKMKEKGDIPEGYSVSREKKERFSLILESASTNQTSMYLCASRSTGNGGANVLTFGAGSRLTVL.

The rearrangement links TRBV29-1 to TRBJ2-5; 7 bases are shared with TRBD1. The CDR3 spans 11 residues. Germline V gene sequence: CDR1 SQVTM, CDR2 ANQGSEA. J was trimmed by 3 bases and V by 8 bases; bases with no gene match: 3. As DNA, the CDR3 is TGCAGCACAGGGGTGGAAGAGACCCAGTACTTC. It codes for CSTGVEETQYF.

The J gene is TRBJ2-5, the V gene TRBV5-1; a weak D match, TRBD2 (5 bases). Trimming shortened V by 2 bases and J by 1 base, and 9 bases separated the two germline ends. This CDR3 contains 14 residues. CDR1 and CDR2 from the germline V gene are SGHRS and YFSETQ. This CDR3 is CASSLEGSQETQYF. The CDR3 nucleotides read TGCGCCAGCAGCTTAGAGGGTAGCCAAGAGACCCAGTACTTC. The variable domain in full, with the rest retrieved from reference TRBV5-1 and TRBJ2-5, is KAGVTQTPRYLIKTRGQQVTLSCSPISGHRSVSWYQQTPGQGLQFLFEYFSETQRNKGNFPGRFSGRQFSNSRSEMNVSTLELGDSALYLCASSLEGSQETQYFGPGTRLLVL.

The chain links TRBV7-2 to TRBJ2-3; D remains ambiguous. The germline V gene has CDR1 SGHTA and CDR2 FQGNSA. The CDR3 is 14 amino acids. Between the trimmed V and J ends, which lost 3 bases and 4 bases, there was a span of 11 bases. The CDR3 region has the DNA TGTGCCAGCAGCTTTCGACTGCTTGCAGATACGCAGTATTTT. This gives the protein CASSFRLLADTQYF.

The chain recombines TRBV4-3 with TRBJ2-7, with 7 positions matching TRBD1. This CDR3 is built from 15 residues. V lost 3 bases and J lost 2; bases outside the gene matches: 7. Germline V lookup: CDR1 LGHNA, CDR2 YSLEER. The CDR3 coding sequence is TGCGCCAGCAGCCAGCAGGGGGTAGGAACCTACGAGCAGTACTTC. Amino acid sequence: CASSQQGVGTYEQYF.

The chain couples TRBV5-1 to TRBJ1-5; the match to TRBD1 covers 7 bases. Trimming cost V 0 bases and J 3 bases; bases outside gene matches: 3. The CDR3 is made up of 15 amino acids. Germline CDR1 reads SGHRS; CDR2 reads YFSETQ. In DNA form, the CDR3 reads TGCGCCAGCAGCTTGGGGGACAGAAACAATCAGCCCCAGCATTTT. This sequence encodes CASSLGDRNNQPQHF.

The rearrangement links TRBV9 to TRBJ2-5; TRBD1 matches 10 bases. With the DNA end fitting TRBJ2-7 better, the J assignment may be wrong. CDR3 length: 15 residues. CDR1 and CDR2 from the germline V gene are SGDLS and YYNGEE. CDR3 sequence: CASSVGRDRGYEQYF. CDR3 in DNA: TGTGCCAGCAGCGTAGGCCGGGACAGGGGATACGAGCAGTACTTC.